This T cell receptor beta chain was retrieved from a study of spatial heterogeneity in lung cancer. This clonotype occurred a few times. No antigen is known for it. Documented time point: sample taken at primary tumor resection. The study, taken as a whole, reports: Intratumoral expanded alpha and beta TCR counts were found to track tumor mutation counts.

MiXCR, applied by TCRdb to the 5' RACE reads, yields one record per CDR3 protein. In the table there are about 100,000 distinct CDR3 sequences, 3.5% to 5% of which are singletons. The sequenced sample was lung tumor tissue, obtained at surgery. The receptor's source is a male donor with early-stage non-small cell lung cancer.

In DNA form, the CDR3 reads TGTGCCAGCAGCGTAGACGGGGAGGGTGAAGCTTTCTTT. As protein: CASSVDGEGEAFF. The chain carries TRBV9 and TRBJ1-1; D ambiguous. CDR3 size: 13 residues. CDR1 and CDR2 from the germline V gene are SGDLS and YYNGEE. Trimming took 0 bases from V and 7 from J, leaving 10 bases between them.